This TCR beta chain was profiled in a study of CD8 T cells in Susac syndrome. RNA, at roughly 0.5 to 1 ug, was reverse transcribed with random hexamers. TCRdb passed the immunoSEQ multiplex PCR reads through MiXCR, listing each CDR3 protein once. Of about 160,000 distinct CDR3 sequences detected, about 96% appear once; the ten largest clones hold roughly 0.12%. The CDR3 loop spans 14 amino acids. V was trimmed by 7 bases and J by 5 bases, leaving 18 bases between them. CDR1 SGHRS and CDR2 YFSETQ come from the germline V gene. Source material: CD4+ T cells from PBMCs. This receptor was obtained from a human donor with Susac syndrome. The gene calls are TRBV5-1 and TRBJ2-5, with TRBD1 as a possible D gene (6 bases). The CDR3 coding sequence is TGCGCCAGCGCTCAGGGGAACGGCGCGGAGACCCAGTACTTC. Its protein is CASAQGNGAETQYF.